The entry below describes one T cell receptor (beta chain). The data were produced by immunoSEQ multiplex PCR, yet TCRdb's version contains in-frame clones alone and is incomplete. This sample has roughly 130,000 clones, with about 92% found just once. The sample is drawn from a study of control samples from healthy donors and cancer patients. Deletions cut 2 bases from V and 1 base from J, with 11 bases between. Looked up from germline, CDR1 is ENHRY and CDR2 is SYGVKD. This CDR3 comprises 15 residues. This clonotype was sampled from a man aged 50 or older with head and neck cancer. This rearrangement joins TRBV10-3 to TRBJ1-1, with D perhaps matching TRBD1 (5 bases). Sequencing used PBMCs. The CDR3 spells CAISESGQKNTEAFF. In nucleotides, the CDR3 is TGTGCCATCAGTGAGAGTGGACAAAAGAACACTGAAGCTTTCTTT.